This TCR beta chain emerged from a study of cytomegalovirus exposure and HLA in healthy donors. Study information: The Caucasian-associated ancestry cluster contained more than 75% of the roughly 370 genotyped donors.

A note on this clone: Its antigen is still unknown. The DNA is left out, because the CDR3 cannot be placed on it with certainty; the CDR3 is given as TCRdb lists it.

The study's findings and limits: As was reported, the HLA-A and HLA-B alleles of most subjects were accurately predicted from TCR beta sequences. A later analysis linked a missense DCLRE1C variant to TCR beta V- and J-gene trimming.

The CDR3 spans 15 amino acids, including both terminal residues. The germline V gene has CDR1 MNHEY and CDR2 SVGAGI. Each donor was healthy, and each was a bone marrow donor. Both 60 Vbeta primers and 13 Jbeta primers went into the PCR. Libraries were prepared by immunoSEQ multiplex PCR; TCRdb keeps only in-frame clonotypes and omits some of them. Of fewer than 150,000 clones listed, roughly four fifths are singletons. The V call is TRBV6-5, the J call TRBJ2-4; the table calls TRBD2, which could not be checked here. Sequenced material: PBMCs. The receptor's source is a woman in her forties or fifties in good health and CMV-seronegative. The CDR3 region is CASSSSRVAKNIQYF.